This T cell receptor beta chain came from a study of radiation and T cells in renal cell carcinoma. Overall study: Nephrectomy followed 15 Gy stereotactic body radiation by 4 weeks.

With 9 bases clipped from V and 7 bases from J, the junction kept 12 bases outside the gene matches. This CDR3 has 15 amino acids. Germline values: CDR1 SNHLY, CDR2 FYNNEI. Time point specified: blood 2 weeks post-SBRT. The treatment is: 15 Gy SBRT to primary tumor, nephrectomy 4 weeks later. The patient's renal cell carcinoma had clear cell pathology. The protocol was immunoSEQ multiplex PCR, while the TCRdb copy is restricted to in-frame clones and leaves out a portion. The data contain 45,000 to 55,000 clones, 75% to 85% of them singletons. This chain joins TRBV2 and TRBJ2-1; 10 bases fit TRBD1. The sequencing here drew on blood, taken from a patient whose treatment included radiotherapy and nephrectomy. The clonotype originates from a woman in her 70s with renal cell carcinoma. DNA of the CDR3: TGTGCCAGACGCCTTGGGGGACAGGGGAGTAATGAGCAGTTCTTC. Amino acids: CARRLGGQGSNEQFF. The full variable domain, completed using reference TRBV2 and TRBJ2-1, is EPEVTQTPSHQVTQMGQEVILRCVPISNHLYFYWYRQILGQKVEFLVSFYNNEISEKSEIFDDQFSVERPDGSNFTLKIRSTKLEDSAMYFCARRLGGQGSNEQFFGPGTRLTVL.